The T cell receptor (beta chain) described here comes from a study of blood T cell repertoires in COVID-19. Study at large: The United States, Italy and Spain provided the acute and convalescent COVID-19 samples.

The germline CDR1 and CDR2 sequences are LNHDA and SQIVND (reference sequence). The CDR3 covers 17 residues. The V gene end was trimmed by 10 bases and the J gene end by 2 bases; junction bases not matched to a gene: 13. Only in-frame clones appear in the TCRdb table, and some are missing; sequencing was by immunoSEQ multiplex PCR. The sample records fewer than 95,000 clones, about four fifths being singletons. This TCR came from a human donor in a cohort sampled during active COVID-19. The sample taken for sequencing was peripheral blood. This chain joins TRBV19 and TRBJ2-1; TRBD2 aligns across 11 bases. Here the CDR3 DNA reads TGTGCCACACACCGACAGTTAGCGGGGGGGCCCTACAATGAGCAGTTCTTC. Protein product: CATHRQLAGGPYNEQFF.